The 9 T cell receptor beta chains listed next were all sequenced from one sample in a study of T cell responses to AZD1222 COVID-19 vaccine listed by TCRdb under 2021. Library preparation was by the immunoSEQ multiplex PCR assay. TCRdb carries this immuneACCESS record with in-frame sequences only. Its versions omit some clonotypes, under half of them owing to an unresolved V gene in the studies checked, with the rest unexplained. The sample table lists 180,000 or so clones, roughly 91% of them with a count of one. The ten biggest clones cover roughly 25% of the sample. The meaning of the sample's time point label: about 28 days (+/-7) after the second vaccine dose. Sequenced material: peripheral blood, taken 28 days after the second AZD1222 dose. Source of these receptors: an adult who received the AZD1222 COVID-19 vaccine.

The chain couples TRBV9 to TRBJ2-5; D is undetermined. V lost 0 bases and J 4 bases, leaving 7 bases between the germline ends. Germline-derived CDR1 and CDR2 are SGDLS and YYNGEE. This CDR3 has 13 residues. The CDR3 reads CASSVGSTETQYF. CDR3 in DNA: TGTGCCAGCAGCGTAGGGTCGACAGAGACCCAGTACTTC.

The chain employs TRBV7-2 and TRBJ1-4; 7 bases match TRBD1. The CDR3 covers 15 residues. V was clipped by 5 bases and J by 4 bases; unmatched bases: 7. Germline-derived CDR1 and CDR2 are SGHTA and FQGNSA. As DNA, the CDR3 is TGTGCCAGCAGCCCAAGACAGGGTTATAATGAAAAACTGTTTTTT. Its protein product is CASSPRQGYNEKLFF.

The V call is TRBV24-1, the J call TRBJ2-1; the D gene is possibly TRBD1 (7 bases). This CDR3 comprises 20 residues. Germline V gene lookup returns CDR1 KGHDR and CDR2 SFDVKD. Between the trimmed V and J ends, which lost 2 bases and 0 bases, there was a span of 22 bases. The chain's CDR3 is CATSDWGARAGGGSYNEQFF. The CDR3 bases are TGTGCCACCAGTGATTGGGGAGCGAGGGCAGGGGGAGGCTCCTACAATGAGCAGTTCTTC.

The rearrangement uses TRBV25-1 and TRBJ2-1; 7 bases line up with TRBD2. There are 16 residues in the CDR3. Germline CDR1 reads MGHDK; CDR2 reads SYGVNS. The V segment lost 0 bases and the J segment 3 bases; nucleotides outside the gene matches: 5. The CDR3 DNA follows: TGTGCCAGCAGTGAATATGGCCTAGCGGTCTACAATGAGCAGTTCTTC. This gives the protein CASSEYGLAVYNEQFF. Full variable domain (missing parts from reference TRBV25-1 and TRBJ2-1): EADIYQTPRYLVIGTGKKITLECSQTMGHDKMYWYQQDPGMELHLIHYSYGVNSTEKGDLSSESTVSRIRTEHFPLTLESARPSHTSQYLCASSEYGLAVYNEQFFGPGTRLTVL.

The rearrangement uses TRBV28 and TRBJ1-3; possible D gene TRBD1, 6 bases. The CDR3 extends over 15 amino acids. Trimming left V 6 bases short and J 2 bases short, with 14 bases between. In germline, CDR1 is MDHEN, CDR2 SYDVKM. CDR3 region: CASSPRGGAGNTIYF. For the CDR3, the DNA is TGTGCCAGCAGCCCGCGAGGGGGGGCTGGAAACACCATATATTTT.

The V call is TRBV7-3, the J call TRBJ2-3, with D unclear. This CDR3 contains 14 residues. Between the trimmed V and J ends, which lost 2 bases and 6 bases, there was a span of 12 bases. Per the germline V gene, CDR1 is SGHTA and CDR2 is FQGTGA. CDR3 loop: CASSLDSSRDTQYF. In nucleotides, the CDR3 is TGTGCCAGCAGCTTAGACTCGTCGAGGGATACGCAGTATTTT.

This sequence joins TRBV2 and TRBJ2-2; no definite D call. From germline, CDR1 is SNHLY and CDR2 FYNNEI. This CDR3 is 13 amino acids long. Trimming stripped 6 bases from V and 8 bases from J, with 13 bases between. The CDR3 spells CASSPGPRGELFF. CDR3 in DNA: TGTGCCAGCAGCCCGGGCCCGAGGGGGGAGCTGTTTTTT.

CDR3 loop: CASSPRARGTEAFF. The CDR3 DNA sequence: TGTGCCAGCAGTCCCAGGGCAAGGGGCACTGAAGCTTTCTTT. The chain joins TRBV27 to TRBJ1-1; D may be TRBD1 (5 bases). The CDR3 contains 14 residues. The V gene lost 5 bases and the J gene lost 4 bases, with 14 bases spanning the gap. The V gene's germline CDR1 is MNHEY and CDR2 SMNVEV (reference sequence).

The rearrangement joins TRBV5-1 to TRBJ2-3, with TRBD2 matching 8 bases. The junction had 7 bases not matched to a gene; V was cut back by 4 bases and J by 0 bases. The CDR3 is made up of 16 amino acids. The germline CDR1 and CDR2 sequences are SGHRS and YFSETQ. The CDR3 loop is CASSPFSGESTDTQYF. The CDR3 nucleotides read TGCGCCAGCAGCCCATTTAGCGGGGAAAGCACAGATACGCAGTATTTT.